This T cell receptor beta chain was identified in a study of cytomegalovirus exposure and HLA in healthy donors. Study observations and caveats: The authors later linked a missense DCLRE1C variant to TCR beta V- and J-gene trimming.

The germline gives CDR1 LNHDA, CDR2 SQIVND (reference sequence). The CDR3 length is 14 residues. Researchers ran the PCR with 60 Vbeta and 13 Jbeta primers. Data came from immunoSEQ multiplex PCR; TCRdb stores just in-frame clones and leaves some out. This table has roughly 120,000 clones, around four fifths appearing once. Comments on this clone: Its antigen is undetermined. Compared with germline, one end of the junction differs, possibly owing to a read error.

This chain uses TRBV19 with TRBJ2-7, with a weak D call TRBD2 (6 bases). This TCR was recovered from a male donor in good health and CMV-seropositive. The sequenced sample consisted of PBMCs. CDR3 bases: TGCCCCCGTCCGGGACTCGAGACGAGATACGAGCAGTACTTC. It translates to CPRPGLETRYEQYF.